This is a list of T cell receptor beta chains from one sample in a study of T cell responses to AZD1222 COVID-19 vaccine. Produced via immunoSEQ multiplex PCR; TCRdb's table is partial and in-frame only. Altogether 140,000 or so clones are present, 90% to 95% being singletons, with the ten largest covering 12%. The starting material was peripheral blood, obtained after recovery from COVID-19. All receptors come from an adult who had recovered from COVID-19. Each CDR3 is given with its conserved first and last residue. The D gene is left open where the match is weak. Clone size, where shown, is once, few, many, or a class for clones that have expanded.

v_call	d_call	j_call	clone_size	cdr3_nt	cdr3_aa
TRBV18	NA	TRBJ2-7	NA	TGTGCCAGCTCACCACAACGAGCCGGGGCTAGTTACGAGCAGTACTTC	CASSPQRAGASYEQYF
TRBV24-1	TRBD1	TRBJ1-1	NA	TGTGCCACCAGACCCTCTGTGGGACAGGGAATGGACACTGAAGCTTTCTTT	CATRPSVGQGMDTEAFF
TRBV30	NA	TRBJ2-7	NA	TGTGCCTGGAGTGTTCTAAACGGCGCCTACGAGCAGTACTTC	CAWSVLNGAYEQYF
TRBV28	NA	TRBJ2-1	few	TGTGCCAGCATCAGGGAAGGGGGTGAGCAGTTCTTC	CASIREGGEQFF
TRBV28	NA	TRBJ2-1	NA	TGTGCCAGCAGTCCATGGAAGCGGGCTTCCTACAATGAGCAGTTCTTC	CASSPWKRASYNEQFF
TRBV5-1	NA	TRBJ1-4	once	TGCGCCAGCAGCTTGGGGACCAGGGCAACTAATGAAAAACTGTTTTTT	CASSLGTRATNEKLFF
TRBV28	NA	TRBJ2-5	NA	TGTGCCAGCAGTTTTAGGGGGATCCAAGAGACCCAGTACTTC	CASSFRGIQETQYF
TRBV7-9	NA	TRBJ2-5	NA	TGTGCCAGCAGCTCGAGGGGACTGGACCAAGAGACCCAGTACTTC	CASSSRGLDQETQYF
TRBV6-6	NA	TRBJ2-7	NA	TGTGCCAGCAGTTACTCGGCGGGACCAACATTTTACGAGCAGTACTTC	CASSYSAGPTFYEQYF
TRBV4-2	TRBD2	TRBJ2-5	once	TGTGCCAGCAGCCAAGTAGGCCCACTAGCGGGTCACCAAGAGACCCAGTACTTC	CASSQVGPLAGHQETQYF
TRBV5-1	NA	TRBJ2-3	once	TGCGCCAGCAGCTTAGGGGGAGGCATGGATACGCAGTATTTT	CASSLGGGMDTQYF
TRBV6-2/TRBV6-3	NA	TRBJ2-2	NA	TGTGCCAGCAGCCAATATCCAAGGGGAATGAACACCGGGGAGCTGTTTTTT	CASSQYPRGMNTGELFF
TRBV12-1	NA	TRBJ2-1	NA	TGTGCCAGCAGCTTTGCGCGAATCGGACTAGCGGGAGCCCTATACAATGAGCAGTTCTTC	CASSFARIGLAGALYNEQFF
TRBV5-1	TRBD1	TRBJ1-2	NA	TGCGCCAGCAGCTTGGGGTCAGGGGGCGATGGCTACACCTTC	CASSLGSGGDGYTF
TRBV2	TRBD2	TRBJ2-2	few	TGTGCCAGCAGTGAAACGGGAGGATACACCGGGGAGCTGTTTTTT	CASSETGGYTGELFF
TRBV10-3	NA	TRBJ2-6	NA	TGTGCCATCAGTGAGGGATGGGGCTCTGGGGCCAACGTCCTGACTTTC	CAISEGWGSGANVLTF